This note documents a single T cell receptor (beta chain) sequence. CD25-based Treg depletion was applied to purified naive CD4+ T cells. V lost 4 bases to trimming and J lost 5 bases, with 9 bases between them. Germline V CDR1 and CDR2: SNHLY, FYNNEI. This CDR3 is built from 13 residues. Constant-region reverse primers amplified full-length variable regions, followed by semi-nested Nested Universal Primer A PCR. MiXCR was run by TCRdb on the 5' RACE reads, yielding one entry per CDR3 protein. Of over 30,000 distinct CDR3 sequences listed, about 26% are singletons. Sequencing input: naive CD4+ T cells sorted from a lymph node. Subset defined: naive CD4+ T cells, CD4+CD45RA+CD25-. The J gene is TRBJ2-1, the V gene TRBV2; D call uncertain. The sequence was collected from a female donor with breast cancer. The CDR3: CASSGYTNNEQFF. The CDR3 DNA follows: TGTGCCAGCAGTGGGTACACAAACAATGAGCAGTTCTTC.